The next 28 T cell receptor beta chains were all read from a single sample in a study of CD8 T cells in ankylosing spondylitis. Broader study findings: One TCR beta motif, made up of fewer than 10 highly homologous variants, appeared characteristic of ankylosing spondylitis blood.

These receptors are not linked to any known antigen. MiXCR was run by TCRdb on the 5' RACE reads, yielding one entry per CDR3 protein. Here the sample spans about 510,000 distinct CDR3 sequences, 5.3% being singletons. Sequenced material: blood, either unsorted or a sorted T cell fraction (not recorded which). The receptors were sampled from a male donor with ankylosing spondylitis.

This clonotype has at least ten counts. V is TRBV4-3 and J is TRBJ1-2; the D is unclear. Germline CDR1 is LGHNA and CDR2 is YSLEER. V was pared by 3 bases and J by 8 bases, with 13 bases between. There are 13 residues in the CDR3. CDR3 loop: CASSHVASDGYTF. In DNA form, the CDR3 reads TGCGCCAGCAGCCACGTGGCATCGGACGGCTACACCTTC.

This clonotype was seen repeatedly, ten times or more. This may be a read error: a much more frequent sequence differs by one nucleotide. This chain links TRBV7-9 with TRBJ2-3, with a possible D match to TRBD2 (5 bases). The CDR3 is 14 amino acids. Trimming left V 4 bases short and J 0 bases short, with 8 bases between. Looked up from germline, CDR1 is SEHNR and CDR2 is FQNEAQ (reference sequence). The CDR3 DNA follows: TGTGCCAGCAGCTCATGGACTAGCACAGATACGCAGTATTTT. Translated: CASSSWTSTDTQYF.

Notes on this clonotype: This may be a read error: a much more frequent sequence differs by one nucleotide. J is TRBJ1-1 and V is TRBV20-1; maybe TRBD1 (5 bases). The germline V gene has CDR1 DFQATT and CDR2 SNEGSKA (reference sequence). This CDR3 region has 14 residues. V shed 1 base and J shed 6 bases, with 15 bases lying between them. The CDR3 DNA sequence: TGCAGTGCTAGAGCAGGGCCCCCGAGGGCTGAAGCTTTCTTT. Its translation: CSARAGPPRAEAFF.

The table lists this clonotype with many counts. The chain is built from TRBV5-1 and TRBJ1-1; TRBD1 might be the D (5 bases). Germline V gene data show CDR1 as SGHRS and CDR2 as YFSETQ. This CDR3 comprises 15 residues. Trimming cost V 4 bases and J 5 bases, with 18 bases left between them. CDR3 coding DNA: TGCGCCAGCAGCGGGCCCGACGGGGCGGAGACTGAAGCTTTCTTT. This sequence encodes CASSGPDGAETEAFF.

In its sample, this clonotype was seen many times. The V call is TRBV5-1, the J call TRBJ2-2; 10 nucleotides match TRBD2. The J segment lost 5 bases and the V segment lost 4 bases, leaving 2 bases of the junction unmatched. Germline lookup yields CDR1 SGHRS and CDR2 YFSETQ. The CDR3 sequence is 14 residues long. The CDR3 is CASSILAGTGELFF. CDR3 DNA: TGCGCCAGCAGCATACTAGCGGGAACCGGGGAGCTGTTTTTT.

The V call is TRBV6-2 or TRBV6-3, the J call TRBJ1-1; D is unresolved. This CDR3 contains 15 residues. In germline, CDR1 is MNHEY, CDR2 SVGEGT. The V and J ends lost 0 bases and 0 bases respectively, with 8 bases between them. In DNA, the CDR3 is TGTGCCAGCAGTTACTCGGGCGGACTGAACACTGAAGCTTTCTTT. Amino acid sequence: CASSYSGGLNTEAFF.

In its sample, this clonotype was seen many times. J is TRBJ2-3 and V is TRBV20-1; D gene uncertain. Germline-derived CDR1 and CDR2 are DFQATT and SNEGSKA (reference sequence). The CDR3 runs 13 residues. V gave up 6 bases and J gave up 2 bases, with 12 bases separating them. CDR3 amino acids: CSAPGTSTDTQYF. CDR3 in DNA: TGCAGTGCCCCCGGCACCTCCACAGATACGCAGTATTTT.

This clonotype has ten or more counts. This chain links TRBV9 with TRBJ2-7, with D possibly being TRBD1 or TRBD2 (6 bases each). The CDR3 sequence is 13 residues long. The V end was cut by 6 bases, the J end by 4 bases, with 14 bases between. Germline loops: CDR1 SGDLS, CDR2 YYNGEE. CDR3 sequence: CASNRGPGYEQYF. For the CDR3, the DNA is TGTGCCAGCAACCGGGGGCCGGGGTACGAGCAGTACTTC.

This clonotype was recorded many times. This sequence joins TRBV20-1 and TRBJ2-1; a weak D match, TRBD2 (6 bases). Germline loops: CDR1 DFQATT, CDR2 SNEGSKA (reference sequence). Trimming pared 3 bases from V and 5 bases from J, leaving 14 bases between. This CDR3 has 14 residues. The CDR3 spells CSASRPSDHNEQFF. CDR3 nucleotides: TGCAGTGCTAGTAGGCCTAGCGACCACAATGAGCAGTTCTTC.

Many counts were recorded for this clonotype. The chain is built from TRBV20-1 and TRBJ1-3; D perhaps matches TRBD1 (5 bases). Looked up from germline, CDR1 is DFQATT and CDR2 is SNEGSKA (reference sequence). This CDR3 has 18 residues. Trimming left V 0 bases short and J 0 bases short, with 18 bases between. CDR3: CSARDPGSFDSSGNTIYF. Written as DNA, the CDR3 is TGCAGTGCTAGAGATCCTGGCTCTTTCGACAGCTCTGGAAACACCATATATTTT.

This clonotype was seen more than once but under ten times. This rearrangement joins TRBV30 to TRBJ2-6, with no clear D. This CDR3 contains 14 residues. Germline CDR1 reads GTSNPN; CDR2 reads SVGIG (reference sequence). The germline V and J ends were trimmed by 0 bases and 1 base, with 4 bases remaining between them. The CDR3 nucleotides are TGTGCCTGGAGTGTGGGGTCTGGGGCCAACGTCCTGACTTTC. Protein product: CAWSVGSGANVLTF.

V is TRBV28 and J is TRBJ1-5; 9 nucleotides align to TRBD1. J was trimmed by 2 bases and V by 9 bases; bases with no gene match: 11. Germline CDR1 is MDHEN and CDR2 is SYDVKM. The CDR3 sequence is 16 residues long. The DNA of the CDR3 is TGTGCCAGTACTAACAGGGGGCTGATTGGCAATCAGCCCCAGCATTTT. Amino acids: CASTNRGLIGNQPQHF.

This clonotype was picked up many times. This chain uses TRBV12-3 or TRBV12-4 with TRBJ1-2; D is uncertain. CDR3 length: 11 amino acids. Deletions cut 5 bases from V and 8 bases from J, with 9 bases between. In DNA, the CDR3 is TGTGCCAGCAGTGTGTTGGGGGGCTACACCTTC. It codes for CASSVLGGYTF.

Here the CDR3 reads CSARVSAGVVTDTQYF. The CDR3 DNA sequence: TGCAGTGCTAGAGTATCAGCGGGAGTAGTAACAGATACGCAGTATTTT. The genes are TRBV20-1 and TRBJ2-3; TRBD2 matches 8 bases. The length of the CDR3 is 16 residues. Germline loops: CDR1 DFQATT, CDR2 SNEGSKA (reference sequence). J was trimmed by 3 bases and V by 1 base; bases with no gene match: 9.

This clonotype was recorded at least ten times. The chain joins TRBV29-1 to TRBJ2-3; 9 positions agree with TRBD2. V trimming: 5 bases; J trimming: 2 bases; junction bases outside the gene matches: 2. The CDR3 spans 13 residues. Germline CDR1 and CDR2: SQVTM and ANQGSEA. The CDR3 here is CSVLAGATDTQYF. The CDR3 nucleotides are TGCAGCGTTTTAGCGGGGGCCACAGATACGCAGTATTTT.

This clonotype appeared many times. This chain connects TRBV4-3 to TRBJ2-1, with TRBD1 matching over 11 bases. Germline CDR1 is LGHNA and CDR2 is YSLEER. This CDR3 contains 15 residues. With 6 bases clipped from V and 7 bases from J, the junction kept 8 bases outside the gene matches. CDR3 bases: TGCGCCAGCAGTTACGGGACAGGGGGTAGGAATGAGCAGTTCTTC. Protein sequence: CASSYGTGGRNEQFF.

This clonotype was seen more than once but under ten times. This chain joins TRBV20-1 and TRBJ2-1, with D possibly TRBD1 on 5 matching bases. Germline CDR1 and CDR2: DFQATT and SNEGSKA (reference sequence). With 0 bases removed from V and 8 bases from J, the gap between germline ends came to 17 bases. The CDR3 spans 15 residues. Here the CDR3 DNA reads TGCAGTGCTAGAGATAGGCAGGGTATCATGGATGAGCAGTTCTTC. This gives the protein CSARDRQGIMDEQFF.

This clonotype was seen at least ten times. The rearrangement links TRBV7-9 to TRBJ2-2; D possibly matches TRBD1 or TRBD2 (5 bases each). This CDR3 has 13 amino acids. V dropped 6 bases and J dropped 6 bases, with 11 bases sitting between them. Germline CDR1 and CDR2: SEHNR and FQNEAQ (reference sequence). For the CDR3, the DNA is TGTGCCAGCAGACCAGGGAGTCCCGGGGAGCTGTTTTTT. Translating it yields CASRPGSPGELFF.

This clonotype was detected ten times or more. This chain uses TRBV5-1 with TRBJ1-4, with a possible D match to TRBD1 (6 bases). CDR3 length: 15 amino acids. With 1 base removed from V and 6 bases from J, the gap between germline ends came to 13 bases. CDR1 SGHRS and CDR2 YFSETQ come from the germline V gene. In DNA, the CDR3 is TGCGCCAGCAGCTTGTCAGGGGTGTTTGATGAAAAACTGTTTTTT. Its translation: CASSLSGVFDEKLFF. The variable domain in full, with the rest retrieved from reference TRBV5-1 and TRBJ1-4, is KAGVTQTPRYLIKTRGQQVTLSCSPISGHRSVSWYQQTPGQGLQFLFEYFSETQRNKGNFPGRFSGRQFSNSRSEMNVSTLELGDSALYLCASSLSGVFDEKLFFGSGTQLSVL.

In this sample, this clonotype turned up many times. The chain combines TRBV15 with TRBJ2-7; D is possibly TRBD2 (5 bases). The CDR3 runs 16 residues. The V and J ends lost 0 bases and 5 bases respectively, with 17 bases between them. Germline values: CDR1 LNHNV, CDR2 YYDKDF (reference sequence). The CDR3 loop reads CATSRDNRRGRNEQYF. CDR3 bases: TGTGCCACCAGCAGAGATAACCGCCGTGGGAGAAACGAGCAGTACTTC.

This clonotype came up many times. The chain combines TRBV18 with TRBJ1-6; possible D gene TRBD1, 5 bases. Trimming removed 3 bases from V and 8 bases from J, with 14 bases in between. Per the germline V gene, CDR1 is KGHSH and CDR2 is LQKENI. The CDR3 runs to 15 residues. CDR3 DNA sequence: TGTGCCAGCTCACCTAGACAGTACAGAGATTCACCCCTCCACTTT. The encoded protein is CASSPRQYRDSPLHF.

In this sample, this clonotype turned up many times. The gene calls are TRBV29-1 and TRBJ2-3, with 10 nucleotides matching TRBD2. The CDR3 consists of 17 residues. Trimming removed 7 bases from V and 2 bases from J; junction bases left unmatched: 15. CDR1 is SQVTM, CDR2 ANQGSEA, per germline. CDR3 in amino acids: CSAQRRTLAGATDTQYF. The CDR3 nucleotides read TGCAGCGCCCAGCGTCGTACCCTAGCGGGAGCCACAGATACGCAGTATTTT.

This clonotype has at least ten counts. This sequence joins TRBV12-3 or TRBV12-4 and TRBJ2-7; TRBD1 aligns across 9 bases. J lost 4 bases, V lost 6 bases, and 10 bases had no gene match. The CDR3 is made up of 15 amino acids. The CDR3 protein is CASSRPGQGSYEQYF. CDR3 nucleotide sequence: TGTGCCAGCAGCCGACCGGGACAGGGCTCGTACGAGCAGTACTTC.

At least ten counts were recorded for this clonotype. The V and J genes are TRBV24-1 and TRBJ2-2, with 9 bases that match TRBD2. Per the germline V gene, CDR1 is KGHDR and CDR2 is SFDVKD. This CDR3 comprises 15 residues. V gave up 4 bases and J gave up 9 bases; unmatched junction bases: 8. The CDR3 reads CATSEASGEGRELFF. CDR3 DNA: TGTGCCACCAGTGAGGCTAGCGGGGAGGGCCGGGAGCTGTTTTTT.

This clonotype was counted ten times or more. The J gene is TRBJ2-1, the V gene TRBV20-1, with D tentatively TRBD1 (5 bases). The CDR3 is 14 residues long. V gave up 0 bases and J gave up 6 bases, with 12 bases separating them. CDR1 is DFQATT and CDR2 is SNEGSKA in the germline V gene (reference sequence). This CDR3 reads CSARDLGEGNEQFF. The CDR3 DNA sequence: TGCAGTGCTAGAGATTTAGGGGAAGGCAATGAGCAGTTCTTC.

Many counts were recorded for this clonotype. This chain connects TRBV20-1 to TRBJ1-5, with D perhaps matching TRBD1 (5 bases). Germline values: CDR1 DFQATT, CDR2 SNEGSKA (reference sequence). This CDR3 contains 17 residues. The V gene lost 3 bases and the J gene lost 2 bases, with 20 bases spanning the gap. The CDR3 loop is CSARGMGPPKGNQPQHF. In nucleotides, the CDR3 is TGCAGTGCTAGGGGGATGGGACCCCCAAAGGGCAATCAGCCCCAGCATTTT.

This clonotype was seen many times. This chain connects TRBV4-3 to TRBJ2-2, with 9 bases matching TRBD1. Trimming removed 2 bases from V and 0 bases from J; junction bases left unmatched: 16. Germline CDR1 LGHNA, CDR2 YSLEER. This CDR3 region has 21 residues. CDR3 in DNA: TGCGCCAGCAGCCAAAGGGGTGGTGACAGGGGGTCGAAGGCGAACACCGGGGAGCTGTTTTTT. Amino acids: CASSQRGGDRGSKANTGELFF.

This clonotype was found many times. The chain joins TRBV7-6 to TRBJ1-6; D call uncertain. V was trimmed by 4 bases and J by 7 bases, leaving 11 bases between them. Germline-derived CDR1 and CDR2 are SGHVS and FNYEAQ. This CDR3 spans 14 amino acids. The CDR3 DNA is TGTGCCAGCAGCTCCGCACCCATGAATTCACCCCTCCACTTT. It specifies CASSSAPMNSPLHF.